The 9 T cell receptor beta chains below come from one sample, sequenced in a study of blood T cell repertoires in COVID-19. The table came from immunoSEQ multiplex PCR; TCRdb's copy has only in-frame clones and leaves some out. Here the sample spans roughly 74,000 clones, about 91% being singletons. Sequencing input: peripheral blood. Receptors were obtained from a woman at least 80 years old with active or convalescent COVID-19.

This CDR3 is CASGSYPGTNEQFF. The CDR3 DNA follows: TGTGCTAGTGGTTCCTATCCCGGGACAAATGAGCAGTTCTTC. The gene calls are TRBV12-5 and TRBJ2-1; possible D gene TRBD1, 6 bases. The CDR3 contains 14 residues. Per germline, CDR1 LGHNT and CDR2 FRNRAP. Trimming removed 4 bases from V and 7 bases from J, with 14 bases in between.

V is TRBV9 and J is TRBJ2-3; TRBD2 is a possible D gene (6 bases). Germline V gene data show CDR1 as SGDLS and CDR2 as YYNGEE. CDR3 length equals 18 residues. V gave up 0 bases and J gave up 1 base, with 18 bases separating them. The CDR3 sequence is CASSVAGSGDMGTDTQYF. CDR3 in DNA: TGTGCCAGCAGCGTAGCGGGGTCGGGAGATATGGGCACAGATACGCAGTATTTT.

The chain employs TRBV30 and TRBJ1-5, with D tentatively TRBD1 (5 bases). The germline V and J ends were trimmed by 0 bases and 9 bases, with 12 bases remaining between them. The germline V gene has CDR1 GTSNPN and CDR2 SVGIG (reference sequence). The CDR3 has 13 amino acids. The DNA for the CDR3 is TGTGCCTGGAGTGTGCCTGTAAGGGGGCCCCAGCATTTT. This gives the protein CAWSVPVRGPQHF.

This chain joins TRBV12-5 and TRBJ1-1; D gene uncertain. Germline V gene sequence: CDR1 LGHNT, CDR2 FRNRAP. Trimming left V 1 base short and J 1 base short, with 16 bases between. The CDR3 runs to 17 residues. The CDR3 loop is CASGLAGGGRTNTEAFF. Here the CDR3 DNA reads TGTGCTAGTGGTTTGGCAGGTGGCGGGAGAACGAACACTGAAGCTTTCTTT. Variable domain in full (rest from reference TRBV12-5 and TRBJ1-1): DARVTQTPRHKVTEMGQEVTMRCQPILGHNTVFWYRQTMMQGLELLAYFRNRAPLDDSGMPKDRFSAEMPDATLATLKIQPSEPRDSAVYFCASGLAGGGRTNTEAFFGQGTRLTVV.

The rearrangement joins TRBV2 to TRBJ1-5; 7 nucleotides agree with TRBD1. Trimming removed 6 bases from V and 2 bases from J; junction bases left unmatched: 4. This CDR3 has 14 residues. Germline V gene data show CDR1 as SNHLY and CDR2 as FYNNEI. In DNA, the CDR3 is TGTGCCAGCAGCACAGGGGACGGCAATCAGCCCCAGCATTTT. It translates to CASSTGDGNQPQHF.

V gene TRBV19 combines with J gene TRBJ1-1; 7 nucleotides line up with TRBD1. V was clipped by 6 bases and J by 6 bases; unmatched bases: 7. The CDR3 has 13 amino acids. CDR1 LNHDA and CDR2 SQIVND come from the germline V gene (reference sequence). CDR3 DNA: TGTGCCAGTAGGACACAGGGGATAGCTGAAGCTTTCTTT. This sequence encodes CASRTQGIAEAFF.

This clone was counted a few times. The chain uses TRBV5-1 and TRBJ1-1; D may be TRBD1 (6 bases). CDR3 length: 14 residues. Trimming removed 6 bases at V and 1 base at J, with 13 bases between. Germline V lookup: CDR1 SGHRS, CDR2 YFSETQ. The CDR3 loop reads CASNSGGQNTEAFF. The DNA of the CDR3 is TGCGCCAGCAACTCGGGGGGGCAGAACACTGAAGCTTTCTTT. The whole variable domain, filled in from reference TRBV5-1 and TRBJ1-1, reads KAGVTQTPRYLIKTRGQQVTLSCSPISGHRSVSWYQQTPGQGLQFLFEYFSETQRNKGNFPGRFSGRQFSNSRSEMNVSTLELGDSALYLCASNSGGQNTEAFFGQGTRLTVV.

The chain joins TRBV5-1 to TRBJ2-1; D is uncertain. This CDR3 is built from 13 residues. Trimming took off 5 bases at V and 5 bases at J, with 11 bases between the two ends. CDR1 and CDR2 from the germline V gene are SGHRS and YFSETQ. The CDR3 spells CASSLIVDNEQFF. The CDR3 DNA sequence: TGCGCCAGCAGTTTAATAGTGGACAATGAGCAGTTCTTC.

V and J are TRBV5-1 and TRBJ2-7; TRBD1 is a possible D gene (6 bases). The CDR3 covers 14 residues. Germline V gene sequence: CDR1 SGHRS, CDR2 YFSETQ. Trimming shortened V by 0 bases and J by 5 bases, and 12 bases separated the two germline ends. For the CDR3, the DNA is TGCGCCAGCAGCTTGGACAGGGCAGAGAACGAGCAGTACTTC. It is translated as CASSLDRAENEQYF.